One and the same sample provided the 20 T cell receptor beta chains below, sequenced in a study of beta chain features in type 1 diabetes. Expressed TCRB transcripts were sequenced because the isolated RNA had all been reverse transcribed beforehand. The repertoire was sequenced with immunoSEQ multiplex PCR; TCRdb's copy has only in-frame clones and lacks some. The table shows about half a million clones, with over 25% occurring only once. Sequencing input: naive CD4+ T cells from blood. The receptor set was obtained from a man aged 18 to 29 in good health.

The chain recombines TRBV10-3 with TRBJ2-5, with TRBD1 as a possible D gene (6 bases). V lost 2 bases and J lost 2, with 9 bases in between. This CDR3 is 14 amino acids long. Per the germline V gene, CDR1 is ENHRY and CDR2 is SYGVKD. CDR3 protein: CAISERDKQETQYF. CDR3 DNA: TGTGCCATCAGTGAGCGGGACAAGCAAGAGACCCAGTACTTC.

The gene calls are TRBV27 and TRBJ2-7; TRBD1 matches at 8 bases. Germline CDR1 and CDR2: MNHEY and SMNVEV (reference sequence). The ends lost 5 bases at V and 2 bases at J; junction bases unmatched: 8. The CDR3 length is 15 residues. In nucleotides, the CDR3 is TGTGCCAGCAGTGCCTGGACAGGGAAAACCTACGAGCAGTACTTC. Its translation: CASSAWTGKTYEQYF.

The chain recombines TRBV4-3 with TRBJ2-7; the match to TRBD1 covers 7 bases. Germline V gene lookup returns CDR1 LGHNA and CDR2 YSLEER. The CDR3 runs 14 residues. V lost 4 bases, J lost 2 bases, and 5 bases stayed unmatched. CDR3 nucleotides: TGCGCCAGCAGCCGAGAGACAGGGCCCTACGAGCAGTACTTC. Protein: CASSRETGPYEQYF.

This rearrangement joins TRBV5-1 to TRBJ2-1; unclear D gene. V was shortened by 6 bases and J by 10 bases, with 11 bases between the two germline ends. CDR3 length: 11 residues. Germline V gives CDR1 SGHRS, CDR2 YFSETQ. The CDR3 nucleotides are TGCGCCAGCACGTTAATCGACGAGCAGTTCTTC. Translation gives CASTLIDEQFF.

The chain combines TRBV30 with TRBJ1-2; D uncertain. Germline CDR1 is GTSNPN and CDR2 is SVGIG (reference sequence). This CDR3 has 14 residues. V was cut by 4 bases and J by 4 bases, with 16 bases left in between. This CDR3 reads CAWTPGRQTYGYTF. CDR3 DNA sequence: TGTGCCTGGACGCCCGGACGGCAGACCTATGGCTACACCTTC. Combining the CDR3 with reference TRBV30 and TRBJ1-2 gives the whole variable domain SQTIHQWPATLVQPVGSPLSLECTVEGTSNPNLYWYRQAAGRGLQLLFYSVGIGQISSEVPQNLSASRPQDRQFILSSKKLLLSDSGFYLCAWTPGRQTYGYTFGSGTRLTVV.

V is TRBV2 and J is TRBJ2-1; 8 bases agree with TRBD1. The junction had 10 bases not matched to a gene; V was cut back by 8 bases and J by 4 bases. Germline values: CDR1 SNHLY, CDR2 FYNNEI. CDR3 length: 15 residues. The CDR3 loop reads CASGDAGGAYNEQFF. The CDR3 bases are TGTGCCAGCGGGGATGCAGGGGGCGCTTACAATGAGCAGTTCTTC. The whole variable domain, remainder taken from reference TRBV2 and TRBJ2-1, is EPEVTQTPSHQVTQMGQEVILRCVPISNHLYFYWYRQILGQKVEFLVSFYNNEISEKSEIFDDQFSVERPDGSNFTLKIRSTKLEDSAMYFCASGDAGGAYNEQFFGPGTRLTVL.

V is TRBV13 and J is TRBJ2-3, with D maybe TRBD2 (5 bases). Trimming removed 5 bases at V and 6 bases at J, with 12 bases between. CDR1 and CDR2 from the germline V gene are PRHDT and FYEKMQ (reference sequence). The CDR3 contains 13 residues. The CDR3 nucleotides are TGTGCCAGCAGCCCGGACTCACCGGATACGCAGTATTTT. As protein: CASSPDSPDTQYF. The variable domain in full, completed from reference TRBV13 and TRBJ2-3, reads AAGVIQSPRHLIKEKRETATLKCYPIPRHDTVYWYQQGPGQDPQFLISFYEKMQSDKGSIPDRFSAQQFSDYHSELNMSSLELGDSALYFCASSPDSPDTQYFGPGTRLTVL.

This chain joins TRBV27 and TRBJ1-2, with D possibly being TRBD1 (5 bases). The V gene's germline CDR1 is MNHEY and CDR2 SMNVEV (reference sequence). CDR3 length: 13 residues. Trimming shortened V by 3 bases and J by 4 bases, and 9 bases separated the two germline ends. CDR3 DNA sequence: TGTGCCAGCAGTTTGCAGGGTGGCTATGGCTACACCTTC. Its protein product is CASSLQGGYGYTF.

J is TRBJ2-5 and V is TRBV5-1, with TRBD1 identical over 7 bases. Germline loops: CDR1 SGHRS, CDR2 YFSETQ. The J segment lost 3 bases and the V segment lost 4 bases, leaving 9 bases of the junction unmatched. There are 15 residues in the CDR3. The CDR3 is CASSMVRQGEETQYF. CDR3 nucleotide sequence: TGCGCCAGCAGCATGGTGCGGCAGGGGGAAGAGACCCAGTACTTC.

The gene calls are TRBV15 and TRBJ2-7, with a tentative D call TRBD2 (6 bases). The CDR3 spans 14 residues. V was clipped by 0 bases and J by 12 bases, with 18 bases between them. CDR1 and CDR2 from the germline V gene are LNHNV and YYDKDF (reference sequence). The CDR3 spells CATSRDSGPGVTYF. The CDR3 DNA reads TGTGCCACCAGCAGAGATTCGGGCCCGGGGGTCACGTACTTC.

The V call is TRBV2, the J call TRBJ2-5; 12 bases match TRBD2. Germline V lookup: CDR1 SNHLY, CDR2 FYNNEI. The CDR3 is 14 residues long. V lost 7 bases, J lost 1 base, and 1 base stayed unmatched. The CDR3 region has the DNA TGTGCCAGCAAACTAGCGGGAGGCCAAGAGACCCAGTACTTC. Translation: CASKLAGGQETQYF.

The chain is built from TRBV29-1 and TRBJ2-1; D unclear. Per the germline V gene, CDR1 is SQVTM and CDR2 is ANQGSEA. V lost 4 bases and J 7 bases, leaving 11 bases between the germline ends. The CDR3 loop spans 12 amino acids. The CDR3 DNA follows: TGCAGCGTTGTGATCCAGCAGAATGAGCAGTTCTTC. Protein: CSVVIQQNEQFF.

The gene calls are TRBV30 and TRBJ1-5; unclear D gene. V lost 1 base, J lost 4 bases, and 8 bases lay in between. Germline CDR1 and CDR2: GTSNPN and SVGIG (reference sequence). There are 13 residues in the CDR3. CDR3 sequence (DNA): TGTGCCTGGAGTGACTGGCAGAATCAGCCCCAGCATTTT. It codes for CAWSDWQNQPQHF. Full variable domain (remainder filled in from reference TRBV30 and TRBJ1-5): SQTIHQWPATLVQPVGSPLSLECTVEGTSNPNLYWYRQAAGRGLQLLFYSVGIGQISSEVPQNLSASRPQDRQFILSSKKLLLSDSGFYLCAWSDWQNQPQHFGDGTRLSIL.

The table lists this clone with a few counts. V gene TRBV29-1 combines with J gene TRBJ2-1; TRBD2 matches at 10 bases. V gave up 1 base and J gave up 2 bases; unmatched junction bases: 8. The CDR3 is 17 amino acids. Germline assignment: CDR1 SQVTM and CDR2 ANQGSEA. CDR3 nucleotide sequence: TGCAGCGTTGAAGCGGCTAGCGGGAGTGTCCCCTACAATGAGCAGTTCTTC. The encoded protein is CSVEAASGSVPYNEQFF.

This chain links TRBV28 with TRBJ2-7, with D unresolved. V shed 6 bases and J shed 6 bases, with 12 bases lying between them. CDR3 size: 12 residues. Germline values: CDR1 MDHEN, CDR2 SYDVKM. The CDR3 bases are TGTGCCAGCAGACCGGAGTTCTCCGAGCAGTACTTC. Its protein product is CASRPEFSEQYF.

This clone was seen more than once but under ten times. This sequence joins TRBV13 and TRBJ2-1; 7 positions agree with TRBD2. CDR3 length equals 14 residues. CDR1 is PRHDT and CDR2 is FYEKMQ in the germline V gene (reference sequence). V lost 4 bases, J lost 9 bases, and 9 bases stayed unmatched. Written as DNA, the CDR3 is TGTGCCAGCAGCTCCTTATCGACTAGCCCTGAGCAGTTCTTC. It is translated as CASSSLSTSPEQFF.

This clone was counted between two and nine times. The J gene is TRBJ1-1, the V gene TRBV11-2, with no clear D. Per the germline V gene, CDR1 is SGHAT and CDR2 is FQNNGV. The CDR3 extends over 14 amino acids. V dropped 2 bases and J dropped 0 bases, with 7 bases sitting between them. CDR3 sequence (DNA): TGTGCCAGCAGCTTACAACAACTGAACACTGAAGCTTTCTTT. Translated, it gives CASSLQQLNTEAFF.

This clone was counted between two and nine times. The genes are TRBV10-3 and TRBJ2-3, with 10 bases aligning to TRBD2. The CDR3 has 16 amino acids. CDR1 and CDR2 from the germline V gene are ENHRY and SYGVKD. The J segment lost 1 base and the V segment lost 2 bases, leaving 3 bases of the junction unmatched. CDR3 amino acids: CAISEPAGGGTDTQYF. CDR3 DNA: TGTGCCATCAGTGAGCCAGCGGGAGGGGGCACAGATACGCAGTATTTT.

A few counts support this clone. Here the CDR3 DNA reads TGCAGCGTTCCAAGGGACACGGGCTCCTACGAGCAGTACTTC. Its protein is CSVPRDTGSYEQYF. The chain is built from TRBV29-1 and TRBJ2-7; TRBD1 might be the D (6 bases). This CDR3 has 14 residues. The germline gives CDR1 SQVTM, CDR2 ANQGSEA. V lost 5 bases to trimming and J lost 0 bases, with 14 bases between them.

This clone appeared a few times. The CDR3 protein is CSVEVGQGDTQYF. DNA of the CDR3: TGCAGCGTTGAAGTGGGTCAGGGGGATACGCAGTATTTT. The chain recombines TRBV29-1 with TRBJ2-3, with D maybe TRBD1 (6 bases). The V and J ends lost 1 base and 6 bases respectively, with 11 bases between them. The germline gives CDR1 SQVTM, CDR2 ANQGSEA. This CDR3 is 13 amino acids long.